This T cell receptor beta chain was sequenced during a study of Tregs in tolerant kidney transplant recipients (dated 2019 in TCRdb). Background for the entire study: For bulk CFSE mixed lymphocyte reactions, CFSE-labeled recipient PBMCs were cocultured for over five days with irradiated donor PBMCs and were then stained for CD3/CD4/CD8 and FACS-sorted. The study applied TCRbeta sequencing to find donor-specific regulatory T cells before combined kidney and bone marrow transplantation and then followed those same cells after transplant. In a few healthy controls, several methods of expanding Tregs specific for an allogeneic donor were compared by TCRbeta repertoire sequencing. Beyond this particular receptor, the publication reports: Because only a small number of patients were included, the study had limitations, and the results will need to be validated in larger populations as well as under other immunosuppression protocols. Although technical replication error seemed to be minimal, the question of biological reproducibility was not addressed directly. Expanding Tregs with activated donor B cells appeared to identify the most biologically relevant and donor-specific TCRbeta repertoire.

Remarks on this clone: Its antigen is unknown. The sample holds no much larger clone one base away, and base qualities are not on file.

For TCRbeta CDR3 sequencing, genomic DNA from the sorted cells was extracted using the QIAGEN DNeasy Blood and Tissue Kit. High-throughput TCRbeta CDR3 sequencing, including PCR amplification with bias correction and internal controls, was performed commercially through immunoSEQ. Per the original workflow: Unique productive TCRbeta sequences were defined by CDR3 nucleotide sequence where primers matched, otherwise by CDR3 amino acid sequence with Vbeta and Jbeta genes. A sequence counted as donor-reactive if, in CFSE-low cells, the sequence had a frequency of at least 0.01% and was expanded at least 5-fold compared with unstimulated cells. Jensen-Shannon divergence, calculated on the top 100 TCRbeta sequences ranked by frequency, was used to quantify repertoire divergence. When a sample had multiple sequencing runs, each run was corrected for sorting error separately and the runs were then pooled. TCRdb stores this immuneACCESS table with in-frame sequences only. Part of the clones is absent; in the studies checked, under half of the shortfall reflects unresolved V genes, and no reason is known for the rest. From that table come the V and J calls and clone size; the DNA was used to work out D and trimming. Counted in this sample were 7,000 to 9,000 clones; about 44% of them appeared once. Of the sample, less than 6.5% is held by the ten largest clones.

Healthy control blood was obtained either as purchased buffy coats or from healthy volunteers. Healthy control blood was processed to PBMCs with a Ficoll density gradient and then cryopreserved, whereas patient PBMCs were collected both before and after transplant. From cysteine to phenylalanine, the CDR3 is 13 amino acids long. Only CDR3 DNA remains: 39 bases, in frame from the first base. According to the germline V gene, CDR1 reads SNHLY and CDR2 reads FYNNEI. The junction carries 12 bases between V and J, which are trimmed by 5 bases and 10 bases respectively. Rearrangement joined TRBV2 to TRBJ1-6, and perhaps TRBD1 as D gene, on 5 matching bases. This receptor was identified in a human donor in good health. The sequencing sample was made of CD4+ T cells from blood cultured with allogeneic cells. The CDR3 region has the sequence CASSMGERSPLHF. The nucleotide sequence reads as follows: TGTGCCAGCAGTATGGGGGAACGGTCACCCCTCCACTTT.